The entry that follows covers one TCR beta chain sequence. These data come from a study of radiation and T cells in renal cell carcinoma. TCRdb keeps only in-frame clones here, not all; method: immunoSEQ multiplex PCR. The sample shows roughly 130,000 clones, around 89% of them seen only once. Indicated time point: blood 2 weeks post-SBRT. Treatment given: 15 Gy SBRT to primary tumor, nephrectomy 4 weeks later. The CDR3 length is 16 residues. V was clipped by 7 bases and J by 0 bases; unmatched bases: 7. CDR1 is LNHDA, CDR2 SQIVND, per germline (reference sequence). The chain employs TRBV19 and TRBJ1-5; 9 bases match TRBD1. Here the sequenced sample was blood, taken from a patient whose treatment included radiotherapy and nephrectomy. The clonotype comes from a woman between 65 and 79 years old with renal cell carcinoma. The DNA of the CDR3 is TGTGCCAGTAATCCGGGACAGGGCTTTAGCAATCAGCCCCAGCATTTT. Its translation: CASNPGQGFSNQPQHF.